The 17 T cell receptor beta chains below all came from one sample that was sequenced in a study of blood T cell repertoires in COVID-19. Clones were sequenced by immunoSEQ multiplex PCR, and TCRdb holds only the in-frame ones, with some missing. The sample shows about 400,000 clones, over 75% of them seen only once. Input material: PBMCs or T cells enriched from blood (not recorded which). The receptor source for this set is a woman in her 40s with acute COVID-19.

This chain joins TRBV27 and TRBJ2-5; 10 nucleotides line up with TRBD1. CDR3 length: 16 amino acids. Germline CDR1 reads MNHEY; CDR2 reads SMNVEV (reference sequence). After removal of 6 bases from V and 5 bases from J, the junction contained 12 bases not matched to a gene. In DNA form, the CDR3 reads TGTGCCAGCAGCCCCGGGACAGGGGATAATTGGGAGACCCAGTACTTC. Translating gives CASSPGTGDNWETQYF.

The rearrangement joins TRBV12-3 or TRBV12-4 to TRBJ1-1; D is uncertain. This CDR3 has 12 amino acids. V was shortened by 3 bases and J by 6 bases, with 8 bases between the two germline ends. The CDR3 bases are TGTGCCAGCAGTTTTTCCCCGGCTGAAGCTTTCTTT. Translated, it gives CASSFSPAEAFF.

The chain employs TRBV4-2 and TRBJ1-2; unclear D gene. Germline V gene sequence: CDR1 LGHNA, CDR2 YNFKEQ. Trimming left V 8 bases short and J 8 bases short, with 12 bases between. CDR3 size: 11 residues. The CDR3 coding sequence is TGTGCCAGCGGGTACACGGGGGGCTACACCTTC. Protein: CASGYTGGYTF.

The chain carries TRBV7-8 and TRBJ2-5; 7 bases agree with TRBD2. The CDR3 length is 14 residues. CDR1 and CDR2 (germline): SGHVS, FQNEAQ. V shed 5 bases, J shed 0 bases, and the junction held 3 bases outside the gene matches. The DNA for the CDR3 is TGTGCCAGCAGCGTACTAGCGTACCAAGAGACCCAGTACTTC. The encoded protein is CASSVLAYQETQYF.

This clone was seen a single time. The V and J genes are TRBV28 and TRBJ1-2; a possible D gene is TRBD1 (5 bases). This CDR3 contains 11 residues. The V end was cut by 11 bases, the J end by 5 bases, with 12 bases between. Germline V gene sequence: CDR1 MDHEN, CDR2 SYDVKM. The CDR3: CAWGRAYGYTF. CDR3 bases: TGTGCCTGGGGCCGGGCATATGGCTACACCTTC.

This clone was observed a single time. The chain recombines TRBV5-6 with TRBJ2-7, with TRBD1 identical over 7 bases. Germline V gene data show CDR1 as SGHDT and CDR2 as YYEEEE. The junction had 9 bases not matched to a gene; V was cut back by 5 bases and J by 1 base. This CDR3 comprises 15 residues. CDR3 bases: TGTGCCAGCAGAGTCCGGGACAGACCATCCTACGAGCAGTACTTC. Amino acid sequence: CASRVRDRPSYEQYF.

The chain employs TRBV29-1 and TRBJ1-1; the match to TRBD1 covers 9 bases. CDR3 size: 14 residues. CDR1 and CDR2 (germline): SQVTM, ANQGSEA. Losses at the gene ends were 5 bases for V and 6 bases for J; bases not matched to a gene: 10. CDR3 sequence reads: CSVLRTGEGAEAFF. DNA of the CDR3: TGCAGCGTTCTTAGGACAGGGGAGGGTGCTGAAGCTTTCTTT.

Details on this clone: Other DNA sequences of this sample code for an identical CDR3. The V and J genes are TRBV19 and TRBJ1-5; 7 nucleotides agree with TRBD1. This CDR3 has 14 amino acids. CDR1 is LNHDA, CDR2 SQIVND, per germline (reference sequence). V lost 4 bases to trimming and J lost 7 bases; unmatched junction nucleotides: 7. CDR3 bases: TGTGCCAGTAGTACCCGACAGGGAGAACAGCCCCAGCATTTT. This codes for CASSTRQGEQPQHF.

The chain links TRBV27 to TRBJ1-5; D not certain. The CDR3 is 14 amino acids. V lost 3 bases and J 6 bases, leaving 12 bases between the germline ends. The V gene's germline CDR1 is MNHEY and CDR2 SMNVEV (reference sequence). The CDR3 loop is CASSFVGAGQPQHF. The CDR3 nucleotides are TGTGCCAGCAGTTTTGTGGGCGCGGGTCAGCCCCAGCATTTT.

The chain links TRBV19 to TRBJ2-2; TRBD1 aligns across 7 bases. Germline values: CDR1 LNHDA, CDR2 SQIVND (reference sequence). The J segment lost 2 bases and the V segment lost 6 bases, leaving 6 bases of the junction unmatched. The CDR3 has 15 residues. CDR3 nucleotides: TGTGCCAGTAGCCCGACAGGGTACAACACCGGGGAGCTGTTTTTT. Its protein product is CASSPTGYNTGELFF.

This rearrangement joins TRBV7-8 to TRBJ1-1; the match to TRBD1 covers 8 bases. The trim removed 3 bases at V and 3 bases at J, leaving 9 bases unmatched. Germline CDR1 and CDR2: SGHVS and FQNEAQ. CDR3 size: 16 residues. CDR3 residues: CASSFSQGAQDTEAFF. CDR3 DNA: TGTGCCAGCAGCTTTTCTCAGGGGGCGCAGGACACTGAAGCTTTCTTT.

The chain couples TRBV3-1 (or the pseudogene TRBV3-2) to TRBJ2-3; 9 nucleotides align to TRBD1. The CDR3 is 14 amino acids. The V gene's germline CDR1 is LGHDT and CDR2 YNNKEL (reference sequence). Trimming cost V 4 bases and J 5 bases; bases outside gene matches: 4. CDR3 nucleotides: TGTGCCAGCAGCCGCCGACAGGGGGGAGATACGCAGTATTTT. This sequence encodes CASSRRQGGDTQYF.

The V gene is TRBV2, the J gene TRBJ1-2; D gene ambiguous. The CDR3 has 12 residues. V was pared by 6 bases and J by 7 bases, with 12 bases between. Germline-derived CDR1 and CDR2 are SNHLY and FYNNEI. DNA for the CDR3: TGTGCCAGCAGGGGCGGGCCTTTTGGCTACACCTTC. Protein: CASRGGPFGYTF.

The chain recombines TRBV7-2 with TRBJ1-5, with TRBD1 identical over 9 bases. V gave up 5 bases and J gave up 5 bases; unmatched junction bases: 7. The CDR3 runs 15 residues. The germline CDR1 and CDR2 sequences are SGHTA and FQGNSA. CDR3 region: CASSPRTGAYQPQHF. As DNA, the CDR3 is TGTGCCAGCAGCCCCCGGACAGGGGCTTATCAGCCCCAGCATTTT. Full variable domain (remainder filled in from reference TRBV7-2 and TRBJ1-5): GAGVSQSPSNKVTEKGKDVELRCDPISGHTALYWYRQSLGQGLEFLIYFQGNSAPDKSGLPSDRFSAERTGGSVSTLTIQRTQQEDSAVYLCASSPRTGAYQPQHFGDGTRLSIL.

This clone occurred once. The chain uses TRBV11-2 and TRBJ2-3; TRBD2 aligns across 8 bases. Germline V gene lookup returns CDR1 SGHAT and CDR2 FQNNGV. The V segment lost 2 bases and the J segment 6 bases; nucleotides outside the gene matches: 13. The length of the CDR3 is 17 residues. The CDR3 loop is CASSLWSGGGISDTQYF. CDR3 DNA: TGTGCCAGCAGCTTATGGTCAGGCGGGGGGATTTCGGATACGCAGTATTTT.

V gene TRBV19 combines with J gene TRBJ2-7, with TRBD2 matching 10 bases. There are 18 residues in the CDR3. The germline CDR1 and CDR2 sequences are LNHDA and SQIVND (reference sequence). The V gene end was trimmed by 6 bases and the J gene end by 2 bases; junction bases not matched to a gene: 16. CDR3 DNA: TGTGCCAGTAGCATCGCCCTTGCTTCTAGCGGGGGAGCCTACGAGCAGTACTTC. This encodes CASSIALASSGGAYEQYF. The whole variable domain, filled in from reference TRBV19 and TRBJ2-7, reads DGGITQSPKYLFRKEGQNVTLSCEQNLNHDAMYWYRQDPGQGLRLIYYSQIVNDFQKGDIAEGYSVSREKKESFPLTVTSAQKNPTAFYLCASSIALASSGGAYEQYFGPGTRLTVT.

This chain uses TRBV24-1 with TRBJ2-3, with a possible D match to TRBD2 (5 bases). This CDR3 is built from 16 residues. Germline values: CDR1 KGHDR, CDR2 SFDVKD. Trimming shortened V by 4 bases and J by 1 base, and 14 bases separated the two germline ends. This CDR3 reads CATSEEGESGTDTQYF. The CDR3 DNA is TGTGCCACCAGTGAAGAGGGTGAGTCCGGCACAGATACGCAGTATTTT.